Here is one TCR beta chain with its context. Clones were read by immunoSEQ multiplex PCR, and TCRdb kept only the in-frame ones, dropping some. The sample contains around 110,000 clones, around 80% of which appear only once. The source of the sample is a study of blood T cell repertoires in COVID-19. The overall study: Nucleic acid was either cDNA or gDNA, and it came from T cells, B-cell-depleted T cells, or PBMCs.

From germline, CDR1 is SGHAT and CDR2 FQNNGV. CDR3 length: 16 residues. Losses at the gene ends were 1 base for V and 0 bases for J; bases not matched to a gene: 2. J is TRBJ2-1 and V is TRBV11-2; 8 bases line up with TRBD2. The origin of this receptor is a man in his 70s with active or convalescent COVID-19. The sample was peripheral blood. CDR3 DNA: TGTGCCAGCAGCTTAGGCGGGGGGAGCTCCTACAATGAGCAGTTCTTC. Its protein product is CASSLGGGSSYNEQFF. The whole variable domain, remainder taken from reference TRBV11-2 and TRBJ2-1, is EAGVAQSPRYKIIEKRQSVAFWCNPISGHATLYWYQQILGQGPKLLIQFQNNGVVDDSQLPKDRFSAERLKGVDSTLKIQPAKLEDSAVYLCASSLGGGSSYNEQFFGPGTRLTVL.